A single sample gave rise to the 5 T cell receptor beta chains below, sequenced in a study of CD4+ T cells in melanoma. Data came from immunoSEQ multiplex PCR; TCRdb stores just in-frame clones and leaves some out. The data hold over 5,500 clones, with more than 50% observed a single time. The sample comprised cells from a culture (not recorded whether cultured in vitro). The receptor source for this set is a human donor with melanoma.

CDR3 in amino acids: CASSELDDTQYF. The CDR3 region has the DNA TGTGCCAGCAGCGAACTGGACGATACGCAGTATTTT. The rearrangement links TRBV28 to TRBJ2-3; no clear D. The CDR3 runs to 12 residues. Germline values: CDR1 MDHEN, CDR2 SYDVKM. V dropped 6 bases and J dropped 6 bases, with 10 bases sitting between them. Based on the CDR3 plus reference TRBV28 and TRBJ2-3, the full variable domain is DVKVTQSSRYLVKRTGEKVFLECVQDMDHENMFWYRQDPGLGLRLIYFSYDVKMKEKGDIPEGYSVSREKKERFSLILESASTNQTSMYLCASSELDDTQYFGPGTRLTVL.

The chain carries TRBV4-1 and TRBJ2-2; tentatively, D is TRBD1 (6 bases). V was cut by 2 bases and J by 0 bases, with 10 bases left in between. Looked up from germline, CDR1 is MGHRA and CDR2 is YSYEKL. This CDR3 is built from 16 residues. CDR3 loop: CASSQFAGANTGELFF. The CDR3 DNA reads as TGCGCCAGCAGCCAATTTGCAGGGGCGAACACCGGGGAGCTGTTTTTT.

This chain connects TRBV9 to TRBJ1-1, with D possibly matching TRBD1 (5 bases). Germline V gene data show CDR1 as SGDLS and CDR2 as YYNGEE. Trimming pared 6 bases from V and 0 bases from J, leaving 9 bases between. The CDR3 sequence is 13 residues long. CDR3 loop: CASTGPMNTEAFF. DNA of the CDR3: TGTGCCAGCACAGGGCCGATGAACACTGAAGCTTTCTTT.

The chain employs TRBV5-4 and TRBJ2-2; D uncertain. Germline V CDR1 and CDR2: SGHNT, YYREEE (reference sequence). The CDR3 extends over 15 amino acids. V gave up 2 bases and J gave up 0 bases, with 8 bases separating them. The CDR3 DNA sequence: TGTGCCAGCAGCTTAGGGCACTCGAACACCGGGGAGCTGTTTTTT. Translation: CASSLGHSNTGELFF. The full variable domain, with the rest looked up from reference TRBV5-4 and TRBJ2-2, is ETGVTQSPTHLIKTRGQQVTLRCSSQSGHNTVSWYQQALGQGPQFIFQYYREEENGRGNFPPRFSGLQFPNYSSELNVNALELDDSALYLCASSLGHSNTGELFFGEGSRLTVL.

V and J are TRBV29-1 and TRBJ2-5; D remains ambiguous. Germline loops: CDR1 SQVTM, CDR2 ANQGSEA. The V end lost 6 bases, the J end lost 0 bases, and 5 bases lay between the germline ends. This CDR3 has 11 amino acids. CDR3 DNA sequence: TGCAGCGTGTGGTACCAAGAGACCCAGTACTTC. Translation: CSVWYQETQYF.